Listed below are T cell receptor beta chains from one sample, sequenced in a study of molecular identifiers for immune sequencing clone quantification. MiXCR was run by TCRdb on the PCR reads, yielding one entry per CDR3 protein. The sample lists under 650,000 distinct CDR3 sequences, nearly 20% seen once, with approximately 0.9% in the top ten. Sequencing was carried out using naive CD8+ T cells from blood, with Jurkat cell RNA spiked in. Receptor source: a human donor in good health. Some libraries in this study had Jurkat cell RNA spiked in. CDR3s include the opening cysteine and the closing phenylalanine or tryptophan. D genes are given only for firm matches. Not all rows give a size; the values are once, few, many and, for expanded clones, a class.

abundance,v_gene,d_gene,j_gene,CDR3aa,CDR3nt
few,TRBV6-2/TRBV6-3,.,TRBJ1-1,CASHWDIVGMNTEAFF,TGTGCCAGCCACTGGGACATCGTCGGGATGAACACTGAAGCTTTCTTT
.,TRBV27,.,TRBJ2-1,CASSYPGAINEQFF,TGTGCCAGCAGTTATCCGGGGGCCATCAATGAGCAGTTCTTC
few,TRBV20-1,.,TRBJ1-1,CSARTDMNTEAFF,TGCAGTGCTAGGACAGATATGAACACTGAAGCTTTCTTT
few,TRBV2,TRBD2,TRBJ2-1,CAGSEGGTSGVIYNEQFF,TGTGCCGGCAGTGAAGGGGGGACTAGCGGGGTTATATACAATGAGCAGTTCTTC
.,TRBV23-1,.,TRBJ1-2,CASSQSRGREDYGYTF,TGCGCCAGCAGTCAATCTCGGGGCAGGGAGGACTATGGCTACACCTTC
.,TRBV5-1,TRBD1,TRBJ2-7,CASSYGQGAVEQYF,TGCGCCAGCAGCTACGGACAGGGGGCGGTCGAGCAGTACTTC
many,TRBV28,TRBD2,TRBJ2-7,CASSSRNLDRVPSGRDRYEQYF,TGTGCCAGCAGTTCCCGAAACCTTGACCGCGTGCCTAGCGGGAGGGATCGGTACGAGCAGTACTTC
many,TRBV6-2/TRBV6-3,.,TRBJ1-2,CASSPNYGYTF,TGTGCCAGCAGCCCTAACTATGGCTACACCTTC
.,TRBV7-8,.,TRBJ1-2,CASSYTGTYGYTF,TGTGCCAGCAGCTACACAGGGACTTATGGCTACACCTTC
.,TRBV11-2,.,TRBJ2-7,CASTGTQTYEQYF,TGTGCCAGCACTGGTACGCAGACCTACGAGCAGTACTTC
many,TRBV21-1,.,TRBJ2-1,CASSQPGTRSYNEQFF,TGTGCCAGCAGCCAGCCCGGGACACGCTCCTACAATGAGCAGTTCTTC
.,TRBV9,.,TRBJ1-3,CASSVAGDSGPGNTIYF,TGTGCCAGCAGCGTGGCCGGTGACAGCGGGCCTGGAAACACCATATATTTT
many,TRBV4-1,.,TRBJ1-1,CASSLDLLAAEAFF,TGCGCCAGCAGCCTAGACCTTTTGGCTGCTGAAGCTTTCTTT
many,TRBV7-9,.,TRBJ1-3,CASYGGYSGNTIYF,TGTGCCAGCTACGGGGGGTACTCTGGAAACACCATATATTTT
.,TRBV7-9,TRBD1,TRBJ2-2,CASRRPGQGNTGELFF,TGTGCCAGCAGGCGCCCGGGACAGGGAAACACCGGGGAGCTGTTTTTT
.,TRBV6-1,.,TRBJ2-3,CASSPRVWDRTDTQYF,TGTGCCAGCAGTCCAAGGGTGTGGGATCGCACAGATACGCAGTATTTT
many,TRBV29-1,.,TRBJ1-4,CSAYLGSGELFF,TGCAGCGCCTACCTCGGCTCAGGTGAACTGTTTTTT
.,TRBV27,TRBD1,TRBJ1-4,CASSFGQAGDEKLVF,TGTGCCAGCAGTTTTGGACAGGCCGGGGATGAAAAACTGGTTTTT
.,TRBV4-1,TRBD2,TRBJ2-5,CASSQISGGSGTQYF,TGCGCCAGCAGCCAAATTAGCGGGGGTTCGGGAACCCAGTACTTC
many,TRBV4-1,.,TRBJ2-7,CASSQARDSYEQYF,TGCGCCAGCAGCCAAGCCCGGGACTCCTACGAGCAGTACTTC